This TCR beta chain stems from a study of control samples from healthy donors and cancer patients. The method was immunoSEQ multiplex PCR; TCRdb's version includes in-frame clones alone and lacks a portion of them. Altogether over 25,000 clones are present, 70% to 90% being singletons, with the ten largest covering about 3.7%. Germline values: CDR1 MDHEN, CDR2 SYDVKM. Trimming took off 5 bases at V and 4 bases at J, with 15 bases between the two ends. This CDR3 spans 15 amino acids. This clonotype was sampled from a female donor with melanoma. Sequencing input: formalin-fixed, paraffin-embedded tissue. J is TRBJ2-1 and V is TRBV28; weak D call: TRBD2 (6 bases). DNA of the CDR3: TGTGCCAGCAGTCCTCCTTCTAGCGTGTACAATGAGCAGTTCTTC. Protein product: CASSPPSSVYNEQFF.